The rows below give T cell receptor beta chains drawn from one sample of a study of shared clonotypes between healthy human individuals. Profiled with immunoSEQ multiplex PCR; TCRdb holds only in-frame clones, not every one. The data hold about 2.2 million clones, with around 93% observed a single time. The sample taken for sequencing was naive CD8+ T cells from PBMCs. These receptors were collected from a man between 18 and 29 years old in good health. Some clones in this sample may be carry-over from other donors' samples. Both conserved end residues are part of each CDR3. A D gene is named only where the DNA matches it firmly. The listing skips clone size in some rows; elsewhere it reads once, few, many or a size class.

>TRBD2|NA|TRBV7-9|TRBJ2-2
CASSPPTSGRENTGELFF
TGTGCCAGCAGCCCGCCGACTAGCGGGAGGGAGAACACCGGGGAGCTGTTTTTT
>NA|NA|TRBV27|TRBJ2-2
CASSLWGRQRTGELFF
TGTGCCAGCAGTTTATGGGGACGACAACGGACCGGGGAGCTGTTTTTT
>TRBD2|NA|TRBV5-1|TRBJ2-7
CASSLGRGLADYEQYF
TGCGCCAGCAGCTTGGGACGGGGACTAGCGGACTACGAGCAGTACTTC
>TRBD1|NA|TRBV28|TRBJ2-7
CASTRRQGAHEQYF
TGTGCCAGCACTCGAAGACAGGGGGCACACGAGCAGTACTTC
>NA|NA|TRBV19|TRBJ1-2
CASSTARYGYTF
TGTGCCAGTAGTACAGCGCGCTATGGCTACACCTTC
>NA|NA|TRBV13|TRBJ2-3
CASSWTSTDTQYF
TGTGCCAGCAGCTGGACCAGCACAGATACGCAGTATTTT
>NA|few|TRBV18|TRBJ1-1
CASSPARGNTEAFF
TGTGCCAGCTCACCAGCGCGGGGGAACACTGAAGCTTTCTTT
>NA|NA|TRBV14|TRBJ1-2
CASSQDRNTANYGYTF
TGTGCCAGCAGCCAAGATCGAAACACAGCTAACTATGGCTACACCTTC
>NA|NA|TRBV28|TRBJ1-6
CASSLSGRSRPYNSPLHF
TGTGCCAGCAGCCTATCGGGACGCTCAAGACCCTATAATTCACCCCTCCACTTT
>NA|NA|TRBV7-9|TRBJ2-3
CASSIEGGHGMSTDTQYF
TGTGCCAGCAGCATAGAGGGTGGTCACGGAATGAGCACAGATACGCAGTATTTT
>NA|NA|TRBV7-9|TRBJ1-2
CASSLGSSFSGYTF
TGTGCCAGCAGTTTGGGGAGCAGTTTCAGTGGCTACACCTTC
>NA|NA|TRBV11-3|TRBJ2-2
CASTLRGTGELFF
TGTGCCAGCACGCTCCGGGGGACTGGGGAGCTGTTTTTT
>TRBD1|NA|TRBV13|TRBJ1-5
CASSLAGGAYSNQPQHF
TGTGCCAGCAGCTTAGCAGGGGGGGCTTATAGCAATCAGCCCCAGCATTTT
>TRBD1|NA|TRBV9|TRBJ2-3
CASSVVGTGSTDTQYF
TGTGCCAGCAGCGTAGTAGGGACAGGCAGCACAGATACGCAGTATTTT
>NA|NA|TRBV19|TRBJ1-5
CASLGKDGGRQPQHF
TGTGCCAGTCTCGGGAAGGATGGGGGGCGGCAGCCCCAGCATTTT
>NA|NA|TRBV21-1|TRBJ2-5
CASSPRRFQYF
TGTGCCAGCAGCCCCCGACGGTTTCAGTACTTC
>TRBD1|NA|TRBV9|TRBJ1-1
CASSGLGGTTEAFF
TGTGCCAGCAGCGGATTAGGGGGCACGACTGAAGCTTTCTTT
>NA|NA|TRBV6-5|TRBJ2-2
CASSLSGEGTGELFF
TGTGCCAGCAGTTTATCCGGAGAGGGGACCGGGGAGCTGTTTTTT
>TRBD2|NA|TRBV15|TRBJ2-7
CATSRERTTASGSLEQYF
TGTGCCACCAGCAGAGAGAGGACGACCGCTAGCGGGAGCCTCGAGCAGTACTTC
>NA|NA|TRBV18|TRBJ1-1
CASSPGGVTEAFF
TGTGCCAGCTCACCAGGGGGGGTCACTGAAGCTTTCTTT
>NA|NA|TRBV5-8|TRBJ2-7
CASSPVVTSSYEQYF
TGTGCCAGCAGCCCGGTGGTAACGAGCTCCTACGAGCAGTACTTC
>NA|NA|TRBV28|TRBJ2-2
CASSSPDRTYTGELFF
TGTGCCAGCAGTTCCCCAGACAGGACGTACACCGGGGAGCTGTTTTTT
>TRBD1|once|TRBV6-5|TRBJ1-1
CASSSGGVNTEAFF
TGTGCCAGCAGTTCAGGGGGCGTGAACACTGAAGCTTTCTTT
>NA|NA|TRBV27|TRBJ2-1
CASSLTGNEQFF
TGTGCCAGCAGTCTGACAGGAAATGAGCAGTTCTTC
>NA|NA|TRBV12-5|TRBJ2-1
CASGFLLGGNEQFF
TGTGCTAGTGGTTTCCTCCTTGGGGGGAATGAGCAGTTCTTC
>TRBD1|NA|TRBV29-1|TRBJ2-7
CSAQGAQVYGTYYEQYF
TGCAGCGCACAGGGGGCGCAAGTATACGGGACCTACTACGAGCAGTACTTC
>NA|NA|TRBV7-9|TRBJ2-7
CASSLPSEAYEQYF
TGTGCCAGCAGCTTACCTAGCGAGGCCTACGAGCAGTACTTC
>NA|NA|TRBV18|TRBJ2-7
CASSPSDSYEQYF
TGTGCCAGCTCACCTTCCGACTCCTACGAGCAGTACTTC
>TRBD2|NA|TRBV6-5|TRBJ2-1
CASTFTSGSMNEQFF
TGTGCCAGCACTTTCACTAGCGGGAGTATGAATGAGCAGTTCTTC
>TRBD2|NA|TRBV19|TRBJ2-2
CASSIRLAGVTGELFF
TGTGCCAGTAGTATCCGGCTAGCGGGAGTAACCGGGGAGCTGTTTTTT
>NA|NA|TRBV7-8|TRBJ2-1
CASSIMADGEQFF
TGTGCCAGCAGCATAATGGCCGACGGGGAGCAGTTCTTC
>TRBD1|NA|TRBV19|TRBJ1-4
CASSIGWDSGKLFF
TGTGCCAGTAGTATCGGCTGGGACAGCGGGAAACTGTTTTTT
>TRBD1|NA|TRBV7-9|TRBJ2-7
CASSLRLGTGFSEQYF
TGTGCCAGCAGCTTAAGGTTGGGGACAGGGTTTTCCGAGCAGTACTTC
>NA|NA|TRBV27|TRBJ2-7
CASSSRASEQYF
TGTGCCAGCAGTTCCCGGGCCTCCGAGCAGTACTTC
>NA|NA|TRBV7-6|TRBJ2-7
CASRSRGPPNFTQYF
TGTGCCAGCAGATCAAGGGGACCTCCTAACTTCACGCAGTACTTC
>NA|NA|TRBV4-1|TRBJ1-5
CASSQVQGNQPQHF
TGCGCCAGCAGCCAAGTGCAGGGGAATCAGCCCCAGCATTTT
>NA|NA|TRBV7-2|TRBJ2-7
CASSLAGLGVEQYF
TGTGCCAGCAGCTTAGCGGGACTTGGGGTCGAGCAGTACTTC
>NA|once|TRBV30|TRBJ2-7
CAWSVPPETYEQYF
TGTGCCTGGAGTGTACCCCCAGAAACCTACGAGCAGTACTTC
>TRBD1|NA|TRBV27|TRBJ1-4
CASRRGGTAEKLFF
TGTGCCAGCAGACGGGGGGGGACAGCTGAAAAACTGTTTTTT
>NA|NA|TRBV30|TRBJ2-7
CAWSVPRENDEQYF
TGTGCCTGGAGTGTACCCCGGGAGAACGACGAGCAGTACTTC
>NA|NA|TRBV5-1|TRBJ2-7
CASSLDGGPFEQYF
TGCGCCAGCAGCTTGGATGGGGGACCCTTCGAGCAGTACTTC
>NA|NA|TRBV9|TRBJ2-3
CASSPFFTDTQYF
TGTGCCAGCAGCCCTTTTTTCACAGATACGCAGTATTTT
>NA|NA|TRBV6-1|TRBJ1-3
CASSEAIGGGDWGNTIYF
TGTGCCAGCAGTGAAGCGATCGGCGGGGGCGATTGGGGAAACACCATATATTTT
>TRBD1|NA|TRBV4-3|TRBJ1-1
CASSQGTGIGTEAFF
TGCGCCAGCAGCCAAGGGACAGGAATAGGGACTGAAGCTTTCTTT
>NA|NA|TRBV27|TRBJ1-2
CASKGFMGGDYGYTF
TGTGCCAGCAAAGGTTTTATGGGAGGGGACTATGGCTACACCTTC
>NA|NA|TRBV9|TRBJ2-7
CASSARDTSYEQYF
TGTGCCAGCAGCGCCCGGGACACCTCCTACGAGCAGTACTTC
>TRBD2|NA|TRBV2|TRBJ2-2
CASSERALPRVSERGNTGELFF
TGTGCCAGCAGTGAAAGGGCGCTCCCTCGGGTTTCGGAGCGGGGGAACACCGGGGAGCTGTTTTTT
>TRBD1|NA|TRBV6-6|TRBJ1-1
CASSWGQGTEAFF
TGTGCCAGCAGTTGGGGACAGGGCACTGAAGCTTTCTTT
>NA|NA|TRBV15|TRBJ1-1
CATSSTISTEVAEAFF
TGTGCCACCAGCAGCACCATTTCGACGGAGGTGGCTGAAGCTTTCTTT
>NA|NA|TRBV11-2|TRBJ2-7
CASSLALGYEQYF
TGTGCCAGCAGCTTAGCCCTAGGGTACGAGCAGTACTTC
>TRBD2|NA|TRBV27|TRBJ2-5
CASSLGEGPLETQYF
TGTGCCAGCAGTTTGGGGGAGGGCCCACTGGAGACCCAGTACTTC
>NA|NA|TRBV5-4|TRBJ2-5
CASSGDKGTQYF
TGTGCCAGCAGCGGGGACAAGGGGACCCAGTACTTC
>TRBD1|NA|TRBV5-1|TRBJ1-1
CASSRTGTGINTEAFF
TGCGCCAGCAGCCGGACAGGGACAGGGATCAACACTGAAGCTTTCTTT
>NA|NA|TRBV7-9|TRBJ2-1
CASSRPWGSNEQFF
TGTGCCAGCAGCCGCCCCTGGGGGAGCAATGAGCAGTTCTTC
>TRBD2|NA|TRBV27|TRBJ2-7
CASRGLADYEQYF
TGTGCCAGCAGAGGACTAGCGGATTACGAGCAGTACTTC